This TCR beta chain is drawn from a study of T cell responses to AZD1222 COVID-19 vaccine. With regard to this clone: As yet, its antigen is unknown.

Study-wide points: Sampling that yielded the repertoires occurred only after the peak T cell response.

TCRdb's copy holds only in-frame clones and misses some; the assay was immunoSEQ multiplex PCR. The data hold about 110,000 clones, with over 75% observed a single time. Source: peripheral blood, taken 28 days after the second AZD1222 dose. This receptor was obtained from an adult who received the AZD1222 COVID-19 vaccine.

CDR3 region: CASSQGVRDTEAFF. DNA for the CDR3: TGTGCCAGTAGTCAAGGGGTCAGGGACACTGAAGCTTTCTTT. The chain joins TRBV19 to TRBJ1-1; possible D gene TRBD1, 5 bases. V dropped 5 bases and J dropped 3 bases, with 13 bases sitting between them. CDR1 is LNHDA and CDR2 is SQIVND in the germline V gene (reference sequence). This CDR3 has 14 residues.